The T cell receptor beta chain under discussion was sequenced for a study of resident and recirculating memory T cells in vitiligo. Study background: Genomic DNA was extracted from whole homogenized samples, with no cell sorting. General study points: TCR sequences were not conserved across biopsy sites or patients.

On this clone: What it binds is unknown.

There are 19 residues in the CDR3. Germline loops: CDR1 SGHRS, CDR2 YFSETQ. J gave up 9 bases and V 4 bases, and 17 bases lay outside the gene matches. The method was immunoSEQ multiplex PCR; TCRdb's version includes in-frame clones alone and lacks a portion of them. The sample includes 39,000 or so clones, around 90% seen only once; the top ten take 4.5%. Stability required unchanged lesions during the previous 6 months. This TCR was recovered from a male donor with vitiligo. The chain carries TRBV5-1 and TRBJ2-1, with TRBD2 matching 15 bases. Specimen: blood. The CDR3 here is CASSTRTSGGAEGFREQFF. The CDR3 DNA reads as TGCGCCAGCAGCACCCGGACTAGCGGGGGGGCTGAGGGGTTCCGTGAGCAGTTCTTC.